A single sample gave rise to the 14 T cell receptor beta chains below, sequenced in a study of human versus mouse CDR3 diversity and MHC coevolution. This table comes from immunoSEQ multiplex PCR, and its TCRdb copy is limited to in-frame clones, with some not included. The sample lists 75,000 to 90,000 clones; approximately 92% were seen once. Material for sequencing was naive CD4+ T cells from blood. This sample's subset: CD45RO-negative CD62L-positive naive CD4 T cells. Receptors originate from a person aged 25 to 69 in good health.

CDR3 coding DNA: TGTGCCAGTAGTGGGGGGACAGGGGTCTACGAGCAGTACTTC. Translation: CASSGGTGVYEQYF. The gene calls are TRBV19 and TRBJ2-7, with 10 nucleotides matching TRBD1. After removal of 5 bases from V and 3 bases from J, the junction contained 4 bases not matched to a gene. The CDR3 has 14 amino acids. Per germline, CDR1 LNHDA and CDR2 SQIVND (reference sequence).

The chain is built from TRBV19 and TRBJ2-1; D is unresolved. CDR3 size: 14 residues. Germline V lookup: CDR1 LNHDA, CDR2 SQIVND (reference sequence). Trimming took 5 bases from V and 0 from J, leaving 8 bases between them. The CDR3 loop is CASSGWSSYNEQFF. CDR3 sequence (DNA): TGTGCCAGTAGTGGTTGGAGCTCCTACAATGAGCAGTTCTTC.

This chain links TRBV5-1 with TRBJ2-2; D remains unclear. This CDR3 comprises 15 residues. Germline lookup yields CDR1 SGHRS and CDR2 YFSETQ. V was clipped by 3 bases and J by 1 base, with 10 bases between them. Here the CDR3 DNA reads TGCGCCAGCAGCTCGGTCACGAAGAACACCGGGGAGCTGTTTTTT. Translated: CASSSVTKNTGELFF.

The V gene is TRBV21-1, the J gene TRBJ1-2; TRBD1 is the table's D call, not checked against the DNA. TRBV21-1 is a pseudogene segment. The CDR3 has 15 amino acids. CDR3 region: CASPRDRERNYGYTF. CDR3 coding DNA: TGTGCCAGCCCCCGGGACAGGGAAAGAAACTATGGCTACACCTTC.

This chain joins TRBV18 and TRBJ1-2, with 11 bases fitting TRBD1. Germline V CDR1 and CDR2: KGHSH, LQKENI. The J segment lost 7 bases and the V segment lost 6 bases, leaving 4 bases of the junction unmatched. This CDR3 is built from 13 residues. For the CDR3, the DNA is TGTGCCAGCTCCCGGGACAGGGGGGCTGGCTACACCTTC. The encoded protein is CASSRDRGAGYTF.

The chain is built from TRBV11-2 and TRBJ2-5; D remains unclear. The CDR3 sequence is 14 residues long. V shed 5 bases and J shed 9 bases, with 19 bases lying between them. Germline V gene lookup returns CDR1 SGHAT and CDR2 FQNNGV. The CDR3 nucleotides are TGTGCCAGCAGCCAGGTATCCCCCCGATCGGCCCAGTACTTC. It codes for CASSQVSPRSAQYF.

The chain employs TRBV10-2 and TRBJ1-2; no reliable D call. Germline assignment: CDR1 WSHSY and CDR2 SAAADI. Deletions cut 3 bases from V and 2 bases from J, with 10 bases between. CDR3 size: 14 residues. CDR3 nucleotide sequence: TGCGCCAGCAGTGATGGACTTAACAACTATGGCTACACCTTC. It translates to CASSDGLNNYGYTF.

The chain uses TRBV7-9 and TRBJ1-6, with D hard to call. The V end lost 5 bases, the J end lost 7 bases, and 9 bases lay between the germline ends. The CDR3 is 13 amino acids. Per germline, CDR1 SEHNR and CDR2 FQNEAQ (reference sequence). In nucleotides, the CDR3 is TGTGCCAGCAGCCCTCTACCGAATTCACCCCTCCACTTT. It translates to CASSPLPNSPLHF.

The rearrangement links TRBV5-6 to TRBJ1-4; D not certain. This CDR3 region has 15 residues. Trimming removed 4 bases from V and 8 bases from J, with 18 bases in between. Germline CDR1 and CDR2: SGHDT and YYEEEE. In nucleotides, the CDR3 is TGTGCCAGCAGCCTGAGGGTAACTCAGTCGGAAAAACTGTTTTTT. This gives the protein CASSLRVTQSEKLFF.

The table lists this clone with a few counts. The CDR3 DNA is TGTGCCAGCAGCTTAAGGTCTAAAGGCAGGGAGGACACTGAAGCTTTCTTT. It encodes CASSLRSKGREDTEAFF. The V call is TRBV7-9, the J call TRBJ1-1, with a possible D match to TRBD1 (5 bases). Germline V lookup: CDR1 SEHNR, CDR2 FQNEAQ (reference sequence). The CDR3 is 17 amino acids. V lost 2 bases to trimming and J lost 3 bases, with 19 bases between them.

The chain links TRBV18 to TRBJ1-6; D may be TRBD1 (5 bases). The germline CDR1 and CDR2 sequences are KGHSH and LQKENI. V was pared by 3 bases and J by 7 bases, with 13 bases between. The CDR3 length is 15 residues. The CDR3 nucleotides are TGTGCCAGCTCACCCCCTAGGGGTTCCAATTCACCCCTCCACTTT. Translation gives CASSPPRGSNSPLHF. Variable domain in full (rest from reference TRBV18 and TRBJ1-6): NAGVMQNPRHLVRRRGQEARLRCSPMKGHSHVYWYRQLPEEGLKFMVYLQKENIIDESGMPKERFSAEFPKEGPSILRIQQVVRGDSAAYFCASSPPRGSNSPLHFGNGTRLTVT.

This sequence joins TRBV12-5 and TRBJ2-3, with 7 nucleotides matching TRBD1. Germline V gene sequence: CDR1 LGHNT, CDR2 FRNRAP. CDR3 length: 13 residues. The V and J ends lost 0 bases and 6 bases, in that order; junction bases with no gene match: 0. DNA of the CDR3: TGTGCTAGTGGTTTGGTACAGGGGGATACGCAGTATTTT. It translates to CASGLVQGDTQYF.

The chain links TRBV7-2 to TRBJ1-4, with a possible D match to TRBD1 (5 bases). Deletions cut 0 bases from V and 5 bases from J, with 13 bases between. This CDR3 region has 16 residues. CDR1 SGHTA and CDR2 FQGNSA come from the germline V gene. CDR3 nucleotide sequence: TGTGCCAGCAGCTTAGCGGCAGGGCTGGGAAATGAAAAACTGTTTTTT. As protein: CASSLAAGLGNEKLFF.

The rearrangement joins TRBV7-3 to TRBJ2-1, with TRBD1 identical over 8 bases. The CDR3 totals 13 residues. The J segment lost 9 bases and the V segment lost 3 bases, leaving 4 bases of the junction unmatched. Per germline, CDR1 SGHTA and CDR2 FQGTGA. The CDR3 spells CASSLDRAGEQFF. The CDR3 bases are TGTGCCAGCAGCTTGGACAGGGCGGGTGAGCAGTTCTTC. Drawing the rest from reference TRBV7-3 and TRBJ2-1, the complete variable domain is GAGVSQTPSNKVTEKGKYVELRCDPISGHTALYWYRQSLGQGPEFLIYFQGTGAADDSGLPNDRFFAVRPEGSVSTLKIQRTERGDSAVYLCASSLDRAGEQFFGPGTRLTVL.